This is a list of T cell receptor beta chains from one sample in a study of blood T cell repertoires in COVID-19. Produced via immunoSEQ multiplex PCR; TCRdb's table is partial and in-frame only. The data contain fewer than 90,000 clones, 86% of them singletons. The sample was peripheral blood. These receptors all stem from a man aged 30 to 39 with acute or convalescent COVID-19. Each CDR3 is given with its conserved first and last residue. D genes are given only for firm matches. Clone size is given for some rows only: seen once, a few or many times, or a class if the clone is expanded.

TRBD2 | 13 | - | TRBJ2-5 | TRBV24-1 | TGTGCCACCTCGAGGGCGGGAGGAGAGACCCAGTACTTC | CATSRAGGETQYF
TRBD1 | 16 | - | TRBJ1-1 | TRBV4-1 | TGCGCCAGCAGCCAGGCAAGGACAGGGGGCAAGGCTGAAGCTTTCTTT | CASSQARTGGKAEAFF
TRBD2 | 15 | - | TRBJ2-3 | TRBV18 | TGTGCCAGCTCACAGGGACTAGCGGGAGGAGATACGCAGTATTTT | CASSQGLAGGDTQYF
TRBD1 | 15 | - | TRBJ2-2 | TRBV10-1 | TGCGCCAGCAGTCGGCGGACAGGCACGGGCGGGGAGCTGTTTTTT | CASSRRTGTGGELFF
- | 20 | - | TRBJ1-5 | TRBV21-1 | TGTGCCAGCAGCAAGGGGGCCCACAGGGGTAGGTGCCCGAACCTAAGGCCCCAGCATTTT | CASSKGAHRGRCPNLRPQHF
- | 15 | - | TRBJ1-2 | TRBV30 | TGTGCCTGGAGTGTACAAGGGAGTCCGAGCTATGGCTACACCTTC | CAWSVQGSPSYGYTF
- | 18 | - | TRBJ1-1 | TRBV5-1 | TGCGCCAGCTCCTTAGCCCTGCTGAAGGATTACCCGAACACTGAAGCTTTCTTT | CASSLALLKDYPNTEAFF
- | 15 | - | TRBJ1-1 | TRBV5-1 | TGCGCCAGCAGTTACTACGGGGATTCGTACACTGAAGCTTTCTTT | CASSYYGDSYTEAFF
TRBD1 | 16 | - | TRBJ2-2 | TRBV7-3 | TGTGCCAGCAGCAGATACTCACAGGGGTACACCGGGGAGCTGTTTTTT | CASSRYSQGYTGELFF
TRBD2 | 15 | - | TRBJ2-2 | TRBV7-2 | TGTGCCAGCAGGACGACTAGCGGGAACACCGGGGAGCTGTTTTTT | CASRTTSGNTGELFF
- | 13 | - | TRBJ2-4 | TRBV28 | TGTGCCAGTATCGGACAGCTCGGAAACATTCAGTACTTC | CASIGQLGNIQYF
- | 14 | - | TRBJ2-1 | TRBV28 | TGTGCCAGCAGTCCTAGACAGGCCTACAATGAGCAGTTCTTC | CASSPRQAYNEQFF
TRBD1 | 16 | - | TRBJ2-7 | TRBV23-1 | TGCGCCAGCAGCCTCCGACCGGGACAGGGCTCGTACGAGCAGTACTTC | CASSLRPGQGSYEQYF
- | 12 | - | TRBJ2-1 | TRBV7-8 | TGTGCCAGCAGCTTCAACAGGAGAGAGCAGTTCTTC | CASSFNRREQFF
TRBD1 | 16 | - | TRBJ2-7 | TRBV9 | TGTGCCAGCAGCGTTGGGACAGGGTGGATGGTCTACGAGCAGTACTTC | CASSVGTGWMVYEQYF
TRBD2 | 15 | - | TRBJ2-3 | TRBV10-2 | TGCGCCAGCAGTGACGCTAGCGGGAGCACAGATACGCAGTATTTT | CASSDASGSTDTQYF
- | 12 | - | TRBJ2-1 | TRBV7-9 | TGTGCCAGCAGTCAAGACTTCGATGAGCAGTTCTTC | CASSQDFDEQFF
- | 15 | - | TRBJ2-3 | TRBV14 | TGTGCCAGCAGCCAAGAACGGGGGAGCACAGATACGCAGTATTTT | CASSQERGSTDTQYF
- | 16 | - | TRBJ2-5 | TRBV25-1 | TGTGCCAGCTCACCCTCCGTGCCTACCCGCCAAGAGACCCAGTACTTC | CASSPSVPTRQETQYF
TRBD2 | 18 | - | TRBJ2-7 | TRBV6-4 | TGTGCCAGCAGGCGCCCTCTCCTACTAGCGAATAGCTCCTACGAGCAGTACTTC | CASRRPLLLANSSYEQYF
TRBD1 | 15 | - | TRBJ1-2 | TRBV27 | TGTGCCAGCAGTTTAAAGGGACAGGGGGCCTGGGGCTACACCTTC | CASSLKGQGAWGYTF
- | 13 | - | TRBJ2-2 | TRBV9 | TGTGCCAGCAGCGTAGCGGGGACCGGGGAGCTGTTTTTT | CASSVAGTGELFF
- | 13 | - | TRBJ1-2 | TRBV6-5 | TGTGCCAGCAGTTCCCTCCAGCGATATGGCTACACCTTC | CASSSLQRYGYTF
- | 13 | - | TRBJ2-7 | TRBV6-4 | TGTGCCGTACATAGGGGGACCTCCTACGAGCAGTACTTC | CAVHRGTSYEQYF
TRBD1 | 14 | - | TRBJ1-2 | TRBV5-1 | TGCGCCAGCAGCTCCGGACAGGGGTCCTATGGCTACACCTTC | CASSSGQGSYGYTF
TRBD2 | 17 | - | TRBJ2-3 | TRBV5-1 | TGCGCCAGCTCCCAAGAGGGACTAGCGGGAGTTGCAGATACGCAGTATTTT | CASSQEGLAGVADTQYF
- | 11 | once | TRBJ1-4 | TRBV30 | TGTGCCTGGAACGGGAATGAAAAACTGTTTTTT | CAWNGNEKLFF
TRBD2 | 16 | - | TRBJ2-7 | TRBV24-1 | TGTGCCACCAGTGATTCCCGACTAGCGGGAGGCACCGAGCAGTACTTC | CATSDSRLAGGTEQYF
- | 12 | - | TRBJ2-7 | TRBV29-1 | TGCAGCGTTGCCCCAGGGGCGGCCGAGCAGTACTTC | CSVAPGAAEQYF
- | 14 | once | TRBJ2-7 | TRBV9 | TGTGCCAGCAGCGTGGCGGGATCCACCTACGAGCAGTACTTC | CASSVAGSTYEQYF
TRBD2 | 14 | - | TRBJ2-3 | TRBV7-3 | TGTGCCAGCAGCGCAAGCGGGACGACAGATACGCAGTATTTT | CASSASGTTDTQYF
TRBD1 | 15 | - | TRBJ1-5 | TRBV7-8 | TGTGCCAGCAGCTTAAGCGGACAGGTGGGGCAGCCCCAGCATTTT | CASSLSGQVGQPQHF
- | 14 | - | TRBJ2-2 | TRBV3-1/TRBV3-2 | TGTGCCAGCAGCCCAGCATACAGCACCGGGGAGCTGTTTTTT | CASSPAYSTGELFF
TRBD1 | 12 | - | TRBJ2-3 | TRBV6-5 | TGTGCCAGCACGACAGGGTATGATACGCAGTATTTT | CASTTGYDTQYF
- | 15 | once | TRBJ1-5 | TRBV28 | TGTGCCAGCAGTGACGACAGGATCCTTGATCAGCCCCAGCATTTT | CASSDDRILDQPQHF
- | 13 | once | TRBJ1-1 | TRBV5-1 | TGCGCCAGCAGCCCACAGGTAGGCACTGAAGCTTTCTTT | CASSPQVGTEAFF
TRBD2 | 15 | - | TRBJ2-7 | TRBV3-1/TRBV3-2 | TGTGCCAGCAGCCAAGCTAGCGGGTCCTCCTACGAGCAGTACTTC | CASSQASGSSYEQYF
TRBD1 | 14 | once | TRBJ2-5 | TRBV9 | TGTGCCAGCAGCCCCCGACAGGGGAGAGAGACCCAGTACTTC | CASSPRQGRETQYF